The next 23 T cell receptor beta chains were all read from a single sample in a study of blood T cell repertoires in COVID-19. The protocol was immunoSEQ multiplex PCR, while the TCRdb copy is restricted to in-frame clones and leaves out a portion. The data contain 450,000 to 500,000 clones, about nine tenths of them singletons. Sequencing input: PBMCs or T cells enriched from blood (not recorded which). The receptors come from an older woman who had recovered from COVID-19.

The chain is built from TRBV24-1 and TRBJ1-2, with unresolved D. With 2 bases removed from V and 4 bases from J, the gap between germline ends came to 16 bases. The length of the CDR3 is 16 residues. Germline V gene sequence: CDR1 KGHDR, CDR2 SFDVKD. The CDR3 bases are TGTGCCACCAGTGATTCACGACGGACTGTCACCTATGGCTACACCTTC. It encodes CATSDSRRTVTYGYTF.

The V call is TRBV24-1, the J call TRBJ2-1; 10 bases agree with TRBD2. CDR3 length: 15 residues. The ends lost 4 bases at V and 5 bases at J; junction bases unmatched: 4. CDR1 is KGHDR and CDR2 is SFDVKD in the germline V gene. CDR3 sequence (DNA): TGTGCCACCAGTGAATCCAGCGGGGGGGACAATGAGCAGTTCTTC. This translates into CATSESSGGDNEQFF.

The chain uses TRBV27 and TRBJ2-7, with D perhaps matching TRBD1 (5 bases). Trimming pared 4 bases from V and 0 bases from J, leaving 10 bases between. Germline V gene lookup returns CDR1 MNHEY and CDR2 SMNVEV (reference sequence). There are 14 residues in the CDR3. The DNA of the CDR3 is TGTGCCAGCAGTTATAGGGGCGCCTCCTACGAGCAGTACTTC. Residues: CASSYRGASYEQYF.

Points on this clone: The junction departs from the called germline gene at one end, perhaps through a read error. V gene TRBV7-8 combines with J gene TRBJ2-1; D might be TRBD1 (5 bases). The CDR3 sequence is 12 residues long. The germline gives CDR1 SGHVS, CDR2 FQNEAQ. The CDR3: CANSLANREQFF. CDR3 coding DNA: TGTGCCAACAGCTTAGCCAACAGGGAGCAGTTCTTC.

V gene TRBV2 combines with J gene TRBJ1-2, with D hard to call. Germline CDR1 reads SNHLY; CDR2 reads FYNNEI. Trimming stripped 0 bases from V and 8 bases from J, with 10 bases between. The length of the CDR3 is 13 residues. The CDR3 bases are TGTGCCAGCAGTGAAGCCCCAGGCCGGGGCTACACCTTC. Its translation: CASSEAPGRGYTF.

V usage is TRBV3-1 (or the pseudogene TRBV3-2) and J usage is TRBJ2-5; 13 nucleotides agree with TRBD2. V gave up 4 bases and J gave up 1 base; unmatched junction bases: 3. Germline V CDR1 and CDR2: LGHDT, YNNKEL (reference sequence). The CDR3 has 16 residues. This CDR3 reads CASSLGTSGVQETQYF. The CDR3 DNA is TGTGCCAGCAGCCTGGGGACTAGCGGGGTCCAAGAGACCCAGTACTTC.

The CDR3 region is CASSNAGARNNSPLHF. DNA for the CDR3: TGTGCCAGCAGTAATGCAGGGGCAAGAAATAATTCACCCCTCCACTTT. This chain links TRBV2 with TRBJ1-6; D may be TRBD1 (6 bases). Looked up from germline, CDR1 is SNHLY and CDR2 is FYNNEI. Trimming removed 5 bases at V and 5 bases at J, with 16 bases between. CDR3 size: 16 residues.

The chain recombines TRBV12-3 or TRBV12-4 with TRBJ2-2; D might be TRBD2 (6 bases). CDR3 length equals 13 residues. V shed 6 bases and J shed 5 bases, with 10 bases lying between them. CDR3 nucleotide sequence: TGTGCCAGCAGGGGGGGTGGAACCGGGGAGCTGTTTTTT. Translation: CASRGGGTGELFF.

The V and J genes are TRBV6-5 and TRBJ2-2; TRBD1 might be the D (6 bases). Germline V gene sequence: CDR1 MNHEY, CDR2 SVGAGI. This CDR3 has 15 amino acids. Trimming pared 0 bases from V and 6 bases from J, leaving 11 bases between. CDR3 residues: CASSYSSRGAGELFF. CDR3 DNA: TGTGCCAGCAGTTACTCGAGCAGGGGTGCCGGGGAGCTGTTTTTT.

This clone occurred once. V and J are TRBV11-2 and TRBJ1-1; D not certain. The germline V and J ends were trimmed by 4 bases and 6 bases, with 6 bases remaining between them. Per the germline V gene, CDR1 is SGHAT and CDR2 is FQNNGV. This CDR3 is 11 amino acids long. The CDR3 sequence is CASSSGAEAFF. In DNA, the CDR3 is TGTGCCAGCAGCTCCGGGGCTGAAGCTTTCTTT.

The V gene is TRBV5-5, the J gene TRBJ1-5, with D hard to call. CDR1 and CDR2 (germline): SGHKS, YYEKEE (reference sequence). This CDR3 is 16 amino acids long. V lost 0 bases and J lost 9, with 19 bases in between. Here the CDR3 reads CASSLDSQSILGPQHF. The CDR3 region has the DNA TGTGCCAGCAGCTTGGACAGTCAGTCTATCCTCGGGCCCCAGCATTTT.

There are a few counts of this clone. The CDR3, as DNA: TGCAGCGTTGAACAGGCCCAGGGAGGGGCAGATACGCAGTATTTT. Protein product: CSVEQAQGGADTQYF. V and J are TRBV29-1 and TRBJ2-3, with TRBD2 matching over 7 bases. The CDR3 extends over 15 amino acids. Germline trimming cut 2 bases from V and 4 bases from J; bases unmatched to any gene: 9. CDR1 and CDR2 from the germline V gene are SQVTM and ANQGSEA.

V and J are TRBV2 and TRBJ1-1; D call uncertain. V lost 6 bases and J lost 1, with 12 bases in between. Germline-derived CDR1 and CDR2 are SNHLY and FYNNEI. CDR3 length: 14 amino acids. The CDR3 bases are TGTGCCAGCAGAAGCCTAGTCTGGAACACTGAAGCTTTCTTT. Its translation is CASRSLVWNTEAFF.

The chain combines TRBV24-1 with TRBJ2-2; D may be TRBD1 (6 bases). The CDR3 sequence is 16 residues long. The V gene's germline CDR1 is KGHDR and CDR2 SFDVKD. V lost 4 bases to trimming and J lost 5 bases, with 16 bases between them. The DNA for the CDR3 is TGTGCCACCAGTGACCCTGGCAGGGGTCGTACCGGGGAGCTGTTTTTT. The encoded protein is CATSDPGRGRTGELFF.

V usage is TRBV6-1 and J usage is TRBJ2-5; a weak D match, TRBD1 (5 bases). Per germline, CDR1 MNHNS and CDR2 SASEGT. The CDR3 length is 13 residues. Trimming shortened V by 2 bases and J by 2 bases, and 6 bases separated the two germline ends. CDR3 nucleotides: TGTGCCAGCAGTGAAAGGGGTCAAGAGACCCAGTACTTC. This translates into CASSERGQETQYF.

In this sample, this clone turned up once. The chain couples TRBV9 to TRBJ2-7; D unclear. Trimming cost V 7 bases and J 5 bases, with 16 bases left between them. The CDR3 spans 13 residues. CDR1 SGDLS and CDR2 YYNGEE come from the germline V gene. CDR3 sequence reads: CASGLGPTNEQYF. The CDR3 region has the DNA TGTGCCAGCGGTCTTGGGCCAACAAACGAGCAGTACTTC.

This clone was detected once. V is TRBV29-1 and J is TRBJ1-5, with D possibly being TRBD1 (6 bases). CDR1 SQVTM and CDR2 ANQGSEA come from the germline V gene. V shed 6 bases and J shed 6 bases, with 15 bases lying between them. The CDR3 is made up of 13 amino acids. CDR3 sequence: CSVARGSGQPQHF. In DNA form, the CDR3 reads TGCAGCGTCGCCAGGGGATCAGGTCAGCCCCAGCATTTT.

The rearrangement links TRBV14 to TRBJ2-3; 7 bases fit TRBD2. The CDR3 extends over 15 amino acids. The V gene end was trimmed by 1 base and the J gene end by 6 bases; junction bases not matched to a gene: 7. Germline loops: CDR1 SGHDN, CDR2 FVKESK. CDR3 nucleotides: TGTGCCAGCAGCCAAGCTTCGCGGGGGTGGGATACGCAGTATTTT. Amino acid sequence: CASSQASRGWDTQYF. Full variable domain (remainder filled in from reference TRBV14 and TRBJ2-3): EAGVTQFPSHSVIEKGQTVTLRCDPISGHDNLYWYRRVMGKEIKFLLHFVKESKQDESGMPNNRFLAERTGGTYSTLKVQPAELEDSGVYFCASSQASRGWDTQYFGPGTRLTVL.

This sequence joins TRBV11-2 and TRBJ1-1; TRBD1 aligns across 7 bases. Germline-derived CDR1 and CDR2 are SGHAT and FQNNGV. This CDR3 region has 12 residues. The trim removed 2 bases at V and 11 bases at J, leaving 5 bases unmatched. This CDR3 is CASSLLGGRAFF. For the CDR3, the DNA is TGTGCCAGCAGCTTACTAGGGGGCAGGGCTTTCTTT.

This chain links TRBV6-5 with TRBJ1-3; 7 positions match TRBD1. Trimming removed 5 bases from V and 7 bases from J; junction bases left unmatched: 8. The CDR3 is 14 amino acids. The germline V gene encodes CDR1 MNHEY and CDR2 SVGAGI. The CDR3 sequence: CASSPQGDANTIYF. The CDR3 nucleotides are TGTGCCAGCAGTCCCCAGGGGGATGCGAACACCATATATTTT.

This clone has at least ten counts. V gene TRBV4-1 combines with J gene TRBJ1-2; tentatively, D is TRBD1 (5 bases). Trimming removed 2 bases from V and 2 bases from J, with 6 bases in between. The CDR3 has 13 amino acids. In germline, CDR1 is MGHRA, CDR2 YSYEKL. CDR3: CASSQSGNYGYTF. DNA of the CDR3: TGCGCCAGCAGCCAATCAGGGAACTATGGCTACACCTTC.

The chain couples TRBV10-2 to TRBJ1-4, with 7 bases aligning to TRBD1. The CDR3 extends over 13 amino acids. J gave up 5 bases and V 7 bases, and 4 bases lay outside the gene matches. The germline V gene has CDR1 WSHSY and CDR2 SAAADI. CDR3 in amino acids: CASKTGPNEKLFF. The DNA of the CDR3 is TGCGCCAGCAAGACAGGGCCGAATGAAAAACTGTTTTTT.

The genes are TRBV5-8 and TRBJ2-3; 15 bases map to TRBD2. This CDR3 is 17 amino acids long. Trimming at V came to 3 bases and at J to 6 bases, leaving 8 bases not matched to a gene. Germline CDR1 reads SGHTS; CDR2 reads YDEGEE. For the CDR3, the DNA is TGTGCCAGCAGCTCGACGGGACTAGCGGGGGGTCGGGATACGCAGTATTTT. Its protein is CASSSTGLAGGRDTQYF.